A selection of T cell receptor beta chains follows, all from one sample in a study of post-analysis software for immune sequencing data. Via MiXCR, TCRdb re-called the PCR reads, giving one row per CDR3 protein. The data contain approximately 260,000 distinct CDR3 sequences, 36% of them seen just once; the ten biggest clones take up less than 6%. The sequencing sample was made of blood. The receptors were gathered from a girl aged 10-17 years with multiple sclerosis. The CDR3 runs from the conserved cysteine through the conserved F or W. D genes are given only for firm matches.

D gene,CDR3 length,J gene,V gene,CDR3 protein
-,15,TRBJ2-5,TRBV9,CASGLAATLGETQYF
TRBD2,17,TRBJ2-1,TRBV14,CASSPGLAGEFDNEQFF
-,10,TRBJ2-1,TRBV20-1,CSARDHEQFF
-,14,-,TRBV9,CASSVGNYYNEQYF
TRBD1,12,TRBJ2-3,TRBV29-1,CSVGPGQDTQYF
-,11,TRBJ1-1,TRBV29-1,CSVRVNTEAFF
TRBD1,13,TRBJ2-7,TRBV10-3,CAITPDRRYEQYF
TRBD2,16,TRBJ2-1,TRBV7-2,CASSFRGGGVVGEQFF
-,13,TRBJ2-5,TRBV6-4,CASHHGGLKTQYF
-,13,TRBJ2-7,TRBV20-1,CSARLTSSCEQYF
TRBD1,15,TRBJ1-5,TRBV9,CASSVGQGSNQPQHF
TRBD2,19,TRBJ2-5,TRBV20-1,CSARDRGLDGRSYQETQYF
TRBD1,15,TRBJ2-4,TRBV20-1,CSACRQGEAKNIQYF
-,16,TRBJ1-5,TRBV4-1,CASSQESGQQNQPQHF
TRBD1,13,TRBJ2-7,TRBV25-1,CASSDTGVNEQYF
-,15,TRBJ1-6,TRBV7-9,CASSLDDIGISPLHF
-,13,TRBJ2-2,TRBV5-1,CASSPSVTGERFF
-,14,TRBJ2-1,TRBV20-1,CSAREGVLASKQFF
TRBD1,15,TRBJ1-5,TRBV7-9,CASSSTGQLNQPQHF
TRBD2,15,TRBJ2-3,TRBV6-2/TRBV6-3,CASRQTSGSTDTQYF
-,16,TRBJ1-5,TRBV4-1,CASSQDKAQGNQPQHF
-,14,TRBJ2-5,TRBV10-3,CAISESQGTETQYF
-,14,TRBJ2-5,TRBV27,CASRPVGPQETQYF
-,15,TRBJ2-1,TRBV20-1,CSARDYIASYNEQFF
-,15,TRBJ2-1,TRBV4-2,CASSQDHGSSNEQFF
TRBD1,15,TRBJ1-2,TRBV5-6,CASSPADRGLYGYTF
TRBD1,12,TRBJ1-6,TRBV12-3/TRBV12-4,CASRTGSSPLHF
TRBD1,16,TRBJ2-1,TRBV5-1,CASSLQGHSSYNEQFF
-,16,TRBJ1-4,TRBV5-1,CASSQPRGLLNEKLFF
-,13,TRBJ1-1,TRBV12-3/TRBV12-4,CASRGGDNTEAFF
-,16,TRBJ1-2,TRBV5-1,CASSFDGEGIDGGYTF
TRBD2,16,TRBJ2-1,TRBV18,CASSPLAGGSYNEQFF